Listed below are T cell receptor beta chains from one sample, sequenced in a study of regulatory T cells in long-lasting Graves disease. TCRdb called the multiplex PCR reads again in MiXCR, with one record for every CDR3 protein. The sample consists of approximately 470,000 distinct CDR3 sequences, about a fifth of them appearing once. The specimen was peripheral blood mononuclear cells (PBMCs), collected when the disease was refractory, from a patient treated with antithyroid drugs. All receptors come from a female donor with Graves disease. Both conserved end residues are part of each CDR3. The order of the fields is V gene, D gene, J gene, clone size, CDR3 DNA, CDR3 protein. The D gene is left open where the match is weak. Not every row has a clone size; where given, it reads once, few, many or a size class.

v_gene: TRBV11-2
d_gene: TRBD1
j_gene: TRBJ1-4
abundance: NA
CDR3nt: TGTGCCAGCAGCTTAGGACAGGGTGGTTATGAAAAACTGTTTTTT
CDR3aa: CASSLGQGGYEKLFF

v_gene: TRBV3-1
d_gene: NA
j_gene: TRBJ2-5
abundance: many
CDR3nt: TGTGCCAGCAGCCAAGACAGTCAGACCCAGTACTTC
CDR3aa: CASSQDSQTQYF

v_gene: TRBV29-1
d_gene: TRBD1
j_gene: TRBJ2-4
abundance: NA
CDR3nt: TGCAGCGTTTTTGGAGGGGGGACAGGGCAAAACATTCAGTACTTC
CDR3aa: CSVFGGGTGQNIQYF

v_gene: TRBV7-9
d_gene: NA
j_gene: TRBJ1-1
abundance: NA
CDR3nt: TGTGCCAGCAGCCAAGATGAGGGGTTTGACACTGAAGCTTTCTTT
CDR3aa: CASSQDEGFDTEAFF

v_gene: TRBV7-9
d_gene: NA
j_gene: TRBJ1-5
abundance: NA
CDR3nt: TGTGCCAGCAGGAGAGAGCATGGACCCCAGCATTTT
CDR3aa: CASRREHGPQHF

v_gene: TRBV28
d_gene: NA
j_gene: TRBJ2-5
abundance: many
CDR3nt: TGTGCCAGCAGTTCCAGACTCGGGGGTTTCTCAGAGACCCAGTACTTC
CDR3aa: CASSSRLGGFSETQYF

v_gene: TRBV29-1
d_gene: TRBD1
j_gene: TRBJ2-7
abundance: many
CDR3nt: TGCAGCGTTGCAGGGGGTGGTTACGAGCAGTACTTC
CDR3aa: CSVAGGGYEQYF

v_gene: TRBV27
d_gene: NA
j_gene: TRBJ1-1
abundance: few
CDR3nt: TGTGCCAGCAGTCCTCGACAGGATTTGAACACTGAAGCTTTCTTT
CDR3aa: CASSPRQDLNTEAFF

v_gene: TRBV6-1
d_gene: NA
j_gene: TRBJ2-2
abundance: many
CDR3nt: TGTGCCGGCCGGTCCGGCGGGGAGCTGTTTTTT
CDR3aa: CAGRSGGELFF

v_gene: TRBV19
d_gene: NA
j_gene: TRBJ1-1
abundance: few
CDR3nt: TGTGCCAGTATCCCCCCGACTGGCTATGAAGCTTTCTTT
CDR3aa: CASIPPTGYEAFF

v_gene: TRBV19
d_gene: NA
j_gene: TRBJ1-1
abundance: few
CDR3nt: TGTGCCAGTAGTATAGGGGAGGAGGCTGAAGCTTTCTTT
CDR3aa: CASSIGEEAEAFF

v_gene: TRBV6-1
d_gene: NA
j_gene: TRBJ2-7
abundance: NA
CDR3nt: TGTGCCAGCAGTAAAGGCCTTTACTACGAGCAGTACTTC
CDR3aa: CASSKGLYYEQYF

v_gene: TRBV27
d_gene: TRBD1
j_gene: TRBJ2-3
abundance: NA
CDR3nt: TGTGCCAGCGGACGACAGGGAAGCACAGATACGCAGTATTTT
CDR3aa: CASGRQGSTDTQYF

v_gene: TRBV3-1
d_gene: TRBD1
j_gene: TRBJ1-1
abundance: many
CDR3nt: TGTGCCAGCAGCCAGGCCTCGGGACAGCTGAACACTGAAGCTTTCTTT
CDR3aa: CASSQASGQLNTEAFF

v_gene: TRBV28
d_gene: NA
j_gene: TRBJ1-1
abundance: many
CDR3nt: TGTGCCAGCAGTCCCTTGCCTCCGAACACTGAAGCTTTCTTT
CDR3aa: CASSPLPPNTEAFF

v_gene: TRBV5-6
d_gene: NA
j_gene: TRBJ2-2
abundance: few
CDR3nt: TGTGCCAGCAGCTTGGTAGGAGGGGCCGGGGTCACCGGGGAGCTGTTTTTT
CDR3aa: CASSLVGGAGVTGELFF

v_gene: TRBV6-1
d_gene: NA
j_gene: TRBJ1-1
abundance: many
CDR3nt: TGTGCCAGCAGTGTCGAATTCGCTGGAGCTTTCTTT
CDR3aa: CASSVEFAGAFF

v_gene: TRBV6-1
d_gene: TRBD1
j_gene: TRBJ2-7
abundance: NA
CDR3nt: TGTGCCAGCAGTCAGGACAGGGGGGACTTCTACGAGCAGTACTTC
CDR3aa: CASSQDRGDFYEQYF

v_gene: TRBV29-1
d_gene: TRBD2
j_gene: TRBJ2-2
abundance: few
CDR3nt: TGCAGCGTCCTTCCTAGCGGGAGGGCCGGGGAGCTGTTTTTT
CDR3aa: CSVLPSGRAGELFF

v_gene: TRBV18
d_gene: NA
j_gene: TRBJ2-6
abundance: many
CDR3nt: TGTGCCAGCTCACCAAAGCGCACCTCTGGGGCCAACGTCCTGACTTTC
CDR3aa: CASSPKRTSGANVLTF

v_gene: TRBV20-1
d_gene: TRBD1
j_gene: TRBJ2-5
abundance: few
CDR3nt: TGCAGTGCTAGAGACAGGGGGCGACCGCCTTTCCAAGAGACCCAGTACTTC
CDR3aa: CSARDRGRPPFQETQYF

v_gene: TRBV9
d_gene: TRBD1
j_gene: TRBJ1-2
abundance: few
CDR3nt: TGTGCCAGCAGCGTAGGTGGACAGGGGGTTGGCTACACCTTC
CDR3aa: CASSVGGQGVGYTF

v_gene: TRBV7-2
d_gene: NA
j_gene: TRBJ2-3
abundance: NA
CDR3nt: TGTGCCAGCGCCAAACAGCCCCCAGATACGCAGTATTTT
CDR3aa: CASAKQPPDTQYF

v_gene: TRBV7-9
d_gene: NA
j_gene: TRBJ1-2
abundance: NA
CDR3nt: TGTGCCAGCAGGCCACAGGGCCCTTTTGATGGCTACACCTTC
CDR3aa: CASRPQGPFDGYTF

v_gene: TRBV6-1
d_gene: NA
j_gene: TRBJ1-5
abundance: many
CDR3nt: TGTGCCAGCAACAGTGGGGCAAATCAGCCCCAGCATTTT
CDR3aa: CASNSGANQPQHF

v_gene: TRBV29-1
d_gene: TRBD2
j_gene: TRBJ2-5
abundance: many
CDR3nt: TGCAGCGTTGCCGGACTAGCGGGAGATGGGGAGACCCAGTACTTC
CDR3aa: CSVAGLAGDGETQYF

v_gene: TRBV7-9
d_gene: TRBD2
j_gene: TRBJ2-5
abundance: NA
CDR3nt: TGTGCCAGCAGCAACCGACTAGCGGGAATCGGAGAGACCCAGTACTTC
CDR3aa: CASSNRLAGIGETQYF

v_gene: TRBV28
d_gene: NA
j_gene: TRBJ2-2
abundance: once
CDR3nt: TGTGCCAGCAGTTTTCTTGATAGTAGGGGCGGGGAGCTGTTTTTT
CDR3aa: CASSFLDSRGGELFF

v_gene: TRBV15
d_gene: TRBD1
j_gene: TRBJ1-5
abundance: few
CDR3nt: TGTGCCACCAGCAGAGTGAGGACAGGGCCGTTGCATCAGCCCCAGCATTTT
CDR3aa: CATSRVRTGPLHQPQHF

v_gene: TRBV28
d_gene: TRBD1
j_gene: TRBJ1-1
abundance: many
CDR3nt: TGTGCCAGCAGTCTGACAGGGGGAAGGGCTGAAGCTTTCTTT
CDR3aa: CASSLTGGRAEAFF

v_gene: TRBV11-2
d_gene: NA
j_gene: TRBJ1-1
abundance: many
CDR3nt: TGTGCCAGCAGTCCCCATGGGTATACTGAAGCTTTCTTT
CDR3aa: CASSPHGYTEAFF

v_gene: TRBV6-1
d_gene: NA
j_gene: TRBJ1-2
abundance: many
CDR3nt: TGTGCCAGCAGTGAACCAGGGTCCTATGGCTACACCTTC
CDR3aa: CASSEPGSYGYTF

v_gene: TRBV5-1
d_gene: TRBD2
j_gene: TRBJ2-7
abundance: many
CDR3nt: TGCGCCAGCAGCAGTTCTAGCGGGAGTCTCTACGAGCAGTACTTC
CDR3aa: CASSSSSGSLYEQYF

v_gene: TRBV6-1
d_gene: NA
j_gene: TRBJ2-6
abundance: many
CDR3nt: TGTGCCAGCAGTACCCCCGGGGGAAGTGGGGCCAACGTCCTGACTTTC
CDR3aa: CASSTPGGSGANVLTF

v_gene: TRBV7-2
d_gene: TRBD1
j_gene: TRBJ1-4
abundance: many
CDR3nt: TGTGCCAGCAGCTTAGCGACAGGGACGAATGAAAAACTGTTTTTT
CDR3aa: CASSLATGTNEKLFF

v_gene: TRBV29-1
d_gene: TRBD2
j_gene: TRBJ2-1
abundance: NA
CDR3nt: TGCAGCGTTGTCCCTAGCGGGAGGGGAAGCAATGAGCAGTTCTTC
CDR3aa: CSVVPSGRGSNEQFF

v_gene: TRBV19
d_gene: NA
j_gene: TRBJ2-5
abundance: few
CDR3nt: TGTGCCACCAGGGGCAATCAAGAGACCCAGTACTTC
CDR3aa: CATRGNQETQYF

v_gene: TRBV7-9
d_gene: TRBD2
j_gene: TRBJ2-5
abundance: many
CDR3nt: TGTGCCAGCAGCGTTACCGGGACTAGCGGATATCTGTACCAAGAGACCCAGTACTTC
CDR3aa: CASSVTGTSGYLYQETQYF

v_gene: TRBV6-1
d_gene: TRBD2
j_gene: TRBJ2-7
abundance: NA
CDR3nt: TGTGCCAGCAGCGAACGGGGGGGACTAGCGGTTGACGAGCAGTACTTC
CDR3aa: CASSERGGLAVDEQYF

v_gene: TRBV7-9
d_gene: NA
j_gene: TRBJ2-2
abundance: few
CDR3nt: TGTGCCAGCAACCCAGACAGCACCGGGGAGCTGTTTTTT
CDR3aa: CASNPDSTGELFF

v_gene: TRBV20-1
d_gene: NA
j_gene: TRBJ2-4
abundance: many
CDR3nt: TGCAGTGCTAGAGAACCACAGGGCCTGAACATTCAGTACTTC
CDR3aa: CSAREPQGLNIQYF

v_gene: TRBV2
d_gene: NA
j_gene: TRBJ2-1
abundance: many
CDR3nt: TGTGCCAGCAATAACGGGCTCTCCTACAATGAGCAGTTCTTC
CDR3aa: CASNNGLSYNEQFF

v_gene: TRBV6-2/TRBV6-3
d_gene: TRBD1
j_gene: TRBJ2-5
abundance: few
CDR3nt: TGTGCCAGCAGTCCCCGGGACAGGGGGCGTCGGGAGACCCAGTACTTC
CDR3aa: CASSPRDRGRRETQYF

v_gene: TRBV5-1
d_gene: TRBD1
j_gene: TRBJ2-7
abundance: many
CDR3nt: TGCGCCAGCAGCTGGGGGGACAGGATGACCTACGAGCAGTACTTC
CDR3aa: CASSWGDRMTYEQYF

v_gene: TRBV6-5
d_gene: NA
j_gene: TRBJ2-7
abundance: many
CDR3nt: TGTGCCAGCAGTTACTACGCGGGCGGCGAGCAGTACTTC
CDR3aa: CASSYYAGGEQYF

v_gene: TRBV12-3/TRBV12-4
d_gene: NA
j_gene: TRBJ1-2
abundance: many
CDR3nt: TGTGCCAGCAGTCAAACACCGAACCGAAGCTATGGCTACACCTTC
CDR3aa: CASSQTPNRSYGYTF

v_gene: TRBV7-9
d_gene: NA
j_gene: TRBJ2-7
abundance: many
CDR3nt: TGTGCCAGCAGCCGAAGGGCCACCGAGCAGTACTTC
CDR3aa: CASSRRATEQYF

v_gene: TRBV7-9
d_gene: TRBD2
j_gene: TRBJ2-7
abundance: many
CDR3nt: TGTGCCAGCAGCTTCCAACTAGCGCCCTACGAGCAGTACTTC
CDR3aa: CASSFQLAPYEQYF

v_gene: TRBV20-1
d_gene: TRBD2
j_gene: TRBJ2-7
abundance: many
CDR3nt: TGCAGTGCTGTCGGTAGCGGGAGTTCCTACGAGCAGTACTTC
CDR3aa: CSAVGSGSSYEQYF

v_gene: TRBV20-1
d_gene: TRBD2
j_gene: TRBJ2-7
abundance: many
CDR3nt: TGCAGTGCTAGCAGCGGGGCCACCTACGAGCAGTACTTC
CDR3aa: CSASSGATYEQYF

v_gene: TRBV19
d_gene: NA
j_gene: TRBJ2-1
abundance: NA
CDR3nt: TGTGCCAGCGGCGGACTAAGTAGCTCCTACAATGAGCAGTTCTTC
CDR3aa: CASGGLSSSYNEQFF

v_gene: TRBV6-1
d_gene: NA
j_gene: TRBJ2-7
abundance: few
CDR3nt: TGTGCCAGCAGTCCCCTCTCCCGGTCCTACGAGCAGTACTTC
CDR3aa: CASSPLSRSYEQYF

v_gene: TRBV7-2
d_gene: NA
j_gene: TRBJ1-5
abundance: NA
CDR3nt: TGTGCCAGCAGCTTGGCGGCGTGGGGCAATCAGCCCCAGCATTTT
CDR3aa: CASSLAAWGNQPQHF

v_gene: TRBV20-1
d_gene: NA
j_gene: TRBJ1-3
abundance: few
CDR3nt: TGCAGTGCTAGAGGCGGGGGGAACTCTGGAAACACCATATATTTT
CDR3aa: CSARGGGNSGNTIYF

v_gene: TRBV3-1
d_gene: NA
j_gene: TRBJ2-2
abundance: few
CDR3nt: TGTGCCAGCAGCCAAGGTTGGCCCTTCCAATCTGGGTTCGGCGGGGAGCTGTTTTTT
CDR3aa: CASSQGWPFQSGFGGELFF

v_gene: TRBV7-9
d_gene: TRBD2
j_gene: TRBJ2-6
abundance: NA
CDR3nt: TGTGCCAGCAGCCCCCCCTGGGCGGGAGGGACGGGGGCCAACGTCCTGACTTTC
CDR3aa: CASSPPWAGGTGANVLTF

v_gene: TRBV12-3/TRBV12-4
d_gene: NA
j_gene: TRBJ1-1
abundance: many
CDR3nt: TGTGCCAGCAGCCCCATGACAGTGAACACTGAAGCTTTCTTT
CDR3aa: CASSPMTVNTEAFF

v_gene: TRBV27
d_gene: NA
j_gene: TRBJ2-7
abundance: many
CDR3nt: TGTGCCAGCAGTTTTAAAGGCAATAGCTACGAGCAGTACTTC
CDR3aa: CASSFKGNSYEQYF

v_gene: TRBV28
d_gene: NA
j_gene: TRBJ2-7
abundance: many
CDR3nt: TGTGCCAGCAGATCTCAGACAGGTTACGAGCAGTACTTC
CDR3aa: CASRSQTGYEQYF

v_gene: TRBV19
d_gene: NA
j_gene: TRBJ1-1
abundance: few
CDR3nt: TGTGCCAGTAGCCCCGACCTGGAGCCTGAAGCTTTCTTT
CDR3aa: CASSPDLEPEAFF